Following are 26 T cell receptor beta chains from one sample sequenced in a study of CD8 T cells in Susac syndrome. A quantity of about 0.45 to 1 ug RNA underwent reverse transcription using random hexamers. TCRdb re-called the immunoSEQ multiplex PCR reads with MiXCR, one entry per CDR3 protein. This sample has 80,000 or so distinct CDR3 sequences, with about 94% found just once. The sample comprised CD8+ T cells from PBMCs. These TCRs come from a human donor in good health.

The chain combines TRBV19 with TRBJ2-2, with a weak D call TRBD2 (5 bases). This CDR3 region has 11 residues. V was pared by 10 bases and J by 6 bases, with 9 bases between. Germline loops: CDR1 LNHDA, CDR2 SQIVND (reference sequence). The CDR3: CAIRDAGELFF. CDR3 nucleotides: TGTGCCATCCGGGATGCCGGGGAGCTGTTTTTT.

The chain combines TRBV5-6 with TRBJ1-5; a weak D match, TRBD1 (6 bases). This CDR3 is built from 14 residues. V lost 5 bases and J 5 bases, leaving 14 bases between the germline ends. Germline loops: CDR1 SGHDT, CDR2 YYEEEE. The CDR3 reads CASRDRQGDQPQHF. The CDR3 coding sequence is TGTGCCAGCAGAGACAGGCAAGGAGATCAGCCCCAGCATTTT.

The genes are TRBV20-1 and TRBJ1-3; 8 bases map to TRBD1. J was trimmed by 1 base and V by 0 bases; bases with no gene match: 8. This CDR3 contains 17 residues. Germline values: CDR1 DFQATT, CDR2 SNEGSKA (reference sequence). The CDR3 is CSAREVWRQGSGNTIYF. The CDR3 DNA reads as TGCAGTGCTAGAGAGGTCTGGCGACAGGGGTCTGGAAACACCATATATTTT.

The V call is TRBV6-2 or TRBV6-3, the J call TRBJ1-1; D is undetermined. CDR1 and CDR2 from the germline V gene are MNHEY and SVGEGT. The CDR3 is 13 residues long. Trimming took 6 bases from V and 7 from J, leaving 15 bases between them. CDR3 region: CASRPGGKLEAFF. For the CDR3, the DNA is TGTGCCAGCAGACCAGGAGGGAAGCTTGAAGCTTTCTTT.

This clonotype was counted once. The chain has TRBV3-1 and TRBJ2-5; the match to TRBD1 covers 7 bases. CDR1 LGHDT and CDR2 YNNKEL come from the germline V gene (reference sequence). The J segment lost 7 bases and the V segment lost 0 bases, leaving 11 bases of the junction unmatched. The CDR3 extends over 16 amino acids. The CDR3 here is CASSQEPPTGYGTQYF. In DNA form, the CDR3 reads TGTGCCAGCAGCCAAGAACCGCCGACAGGGTACGGGACCCAGTACTTC.

CDR3 amino acids: CASSVEGGGYTF. The CDR3, as DNA: TGTGCCAGCAGCGTAGAGGGTGGAGGCTACACCTTC. V and J are TRBV9 and TRBJ1-2, with D uncertain. V was shortened by 0 bases and J by 8 bases, with 8 bases between the two germline ends. CDR3 length: 12 residues. Germline loops: CDR1 SGDLS, CDR2 YYNGEE.

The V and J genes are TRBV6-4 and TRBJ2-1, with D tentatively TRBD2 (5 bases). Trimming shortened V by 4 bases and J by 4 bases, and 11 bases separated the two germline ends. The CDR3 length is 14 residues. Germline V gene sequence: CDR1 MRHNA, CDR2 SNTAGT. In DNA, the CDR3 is TGTGCCAGCAGTGTAACTAGACAATACAATGAGCAGTTCTTC. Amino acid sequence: CASSVTRQYNEQFF.

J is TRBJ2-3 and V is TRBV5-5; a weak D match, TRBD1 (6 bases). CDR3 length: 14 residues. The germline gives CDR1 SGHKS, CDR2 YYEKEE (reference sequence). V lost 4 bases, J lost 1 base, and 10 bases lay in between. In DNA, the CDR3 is TGTGCCAGCAGCCCCGAGGGGGGCACAGATACGCAGTATTTT. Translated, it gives CASSPEGGTDTQYF.

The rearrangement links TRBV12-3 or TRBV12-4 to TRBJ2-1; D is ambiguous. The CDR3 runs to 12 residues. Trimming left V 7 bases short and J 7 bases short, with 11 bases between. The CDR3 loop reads CASNPSWNEQFF. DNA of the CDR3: TGTGCCAGCAACCCTTCTTGGAATGAGCAGTTCTTC.

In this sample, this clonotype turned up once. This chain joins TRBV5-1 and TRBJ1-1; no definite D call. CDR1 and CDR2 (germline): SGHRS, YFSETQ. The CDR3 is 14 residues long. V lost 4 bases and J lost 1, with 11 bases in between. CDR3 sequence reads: CASSPTWGNTEAFF. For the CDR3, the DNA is TGCGCCAGCAGCCCGACTTGGGGGAACACTGAAGCTTTCTTT.

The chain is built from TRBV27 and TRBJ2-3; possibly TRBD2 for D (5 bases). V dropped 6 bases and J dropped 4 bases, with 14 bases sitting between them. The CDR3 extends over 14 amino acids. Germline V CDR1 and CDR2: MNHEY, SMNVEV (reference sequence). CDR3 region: CASRPERASDTQYF. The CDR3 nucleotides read TGTGCCAGCAGACCAGAGAGGGCATCAGATACGCAGTATTTT.

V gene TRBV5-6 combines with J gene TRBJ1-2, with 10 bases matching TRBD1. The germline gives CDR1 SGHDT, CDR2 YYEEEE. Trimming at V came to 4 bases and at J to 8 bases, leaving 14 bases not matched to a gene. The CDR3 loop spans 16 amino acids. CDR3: CASSTTHPGQGIGYTF. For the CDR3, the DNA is TGTGCCAGCAGCACCACTCATCCGGGACAGGGGATCGGCTACACCTTC.

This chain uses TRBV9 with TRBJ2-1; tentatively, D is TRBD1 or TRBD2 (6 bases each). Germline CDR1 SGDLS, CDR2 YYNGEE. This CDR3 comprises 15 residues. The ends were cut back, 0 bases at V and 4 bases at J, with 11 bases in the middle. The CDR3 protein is CASSVEGGPYNEQFF. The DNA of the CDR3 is TGTGCCAGCAGCGTAGAGGGGGGCCCTTACAATGAGCAGTTCTTC. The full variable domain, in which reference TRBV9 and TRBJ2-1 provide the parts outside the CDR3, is DSGVTQTPKHLITATGQRVTLRCSPRSGDLSVYWYQQSLDQGLQFLIQYYNGEERAKGNILERFSAQQFPDLHSELNLSSLELGDSALYFCASSVEGGPYNEQFFGPGTRLTVL.

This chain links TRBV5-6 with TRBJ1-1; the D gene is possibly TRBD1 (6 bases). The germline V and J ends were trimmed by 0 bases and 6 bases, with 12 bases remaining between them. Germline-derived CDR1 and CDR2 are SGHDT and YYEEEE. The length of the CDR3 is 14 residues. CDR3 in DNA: TGTGCCAGCAGCTTGGCGTTGACAGGTTCTGAAGCTTTCTTT. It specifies CASSLALTGSEAFF.

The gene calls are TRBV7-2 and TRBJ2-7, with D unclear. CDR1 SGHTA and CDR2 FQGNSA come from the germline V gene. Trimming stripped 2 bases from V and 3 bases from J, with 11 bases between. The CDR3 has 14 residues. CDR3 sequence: CASSLTQSYYEQYF. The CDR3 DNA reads TGTGCCAGCAGCTTAACGCAGAGCTACTACGAGCAGTACTTC.

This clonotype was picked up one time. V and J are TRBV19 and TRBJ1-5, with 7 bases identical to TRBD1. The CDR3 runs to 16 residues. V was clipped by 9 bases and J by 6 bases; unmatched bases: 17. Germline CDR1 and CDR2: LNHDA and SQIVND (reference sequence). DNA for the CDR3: TGTGCCAGGTGCACTTTTAGACAGGGAAGGTGTCAGCCCCAGCATTTT. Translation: CARCTFRQGRCQPQHF.

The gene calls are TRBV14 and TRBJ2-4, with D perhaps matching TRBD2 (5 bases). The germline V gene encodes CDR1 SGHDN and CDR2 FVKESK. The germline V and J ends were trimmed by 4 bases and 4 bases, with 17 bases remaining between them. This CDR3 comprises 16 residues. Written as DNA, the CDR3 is TGTGCCAGCAGCCTTACCCGGGGAGCTTTAAAAAACATTCAGTACTTC. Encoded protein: CASSLTRGALKNIQYF.

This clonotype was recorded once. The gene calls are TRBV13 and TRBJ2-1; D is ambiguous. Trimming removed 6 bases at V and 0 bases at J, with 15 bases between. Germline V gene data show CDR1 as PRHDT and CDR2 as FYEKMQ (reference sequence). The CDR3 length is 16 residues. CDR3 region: CASRPRTLSSYNEQFF. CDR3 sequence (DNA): TGTGCCAGCAGACCTCGGACCCTGAGCTCCTACAATGAGCAGTTCTTC. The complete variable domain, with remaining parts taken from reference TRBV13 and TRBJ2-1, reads AAGVIQSPRHLIKEKRETATLKCYPIPRHDTVYWYQQGPGQDPQFLISFYEKMQSDKGSIPDRFSAQQFSDYHSELNMSSLELGDSALYFCASRPRTLSSYNEQFFGPGTRLTVL.

This CDR3 reads CAIMSVGEFYEQYF. The CDR3 DNA is TGTGCCATCATGAGTGTAGGGGAGTTCTACGAGCAGTACTTC. This rearrangement joins TRBV10-3 to TRBJ2-7, with D perhaps being TRBD1 or TRBD2 (5 bases each). Trimming removed 7 bases at V and 3 bases at J, with 16 bases between. CDR3 length equals 14 residues. Germline V CDR1 and CDR2: ENHRY, SYGVKD.

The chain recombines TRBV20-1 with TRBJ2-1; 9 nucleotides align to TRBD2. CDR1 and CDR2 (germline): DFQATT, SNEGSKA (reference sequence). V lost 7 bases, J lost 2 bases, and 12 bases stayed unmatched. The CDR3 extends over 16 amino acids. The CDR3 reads CSVVPREGPTYNEQFF. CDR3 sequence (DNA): TGCAGTGTTGTGCCGCGGGAGGGCCCTACCTACAATGAGCAGTTCTTC.

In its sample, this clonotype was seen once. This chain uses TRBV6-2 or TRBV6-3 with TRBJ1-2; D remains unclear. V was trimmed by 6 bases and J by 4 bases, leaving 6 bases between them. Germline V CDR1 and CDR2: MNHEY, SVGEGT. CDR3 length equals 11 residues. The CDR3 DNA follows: TGTGCCAGCAGGATGGGCTATGGCTACACCTTC. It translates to CASRMGYGYTF.

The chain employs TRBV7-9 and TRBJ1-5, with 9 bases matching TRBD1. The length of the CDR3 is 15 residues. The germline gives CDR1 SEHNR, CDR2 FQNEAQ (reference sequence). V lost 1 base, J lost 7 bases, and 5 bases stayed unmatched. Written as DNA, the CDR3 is TGTGCCAGCAGCTTAGGAGACAGGGGGGACCAGCCCCAGCATTTT. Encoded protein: CASSLGDRGDQPQHF.

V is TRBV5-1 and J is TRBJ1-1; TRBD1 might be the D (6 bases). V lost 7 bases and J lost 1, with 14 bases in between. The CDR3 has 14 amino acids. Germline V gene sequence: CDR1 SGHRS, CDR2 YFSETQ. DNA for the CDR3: TGCGCCAGCCGCCTGAGGGGGGAGAACACTGAAGCTTTCTTT. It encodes CASRLRGENTEAFF.

As DNA, the CDR3 is TGCGCCAGCAGCCGAACAAGTCCTTCCTACAATGAGCAGTTCTTC. Its translation is CASSRTSPSYNEQFF. The chain joins TRBV4-1 to TRBJ2-1; D is uncertain. The CDR3 consists of 15 residues. Germline assignment: CDR1 MGHRA and CDR2 YSYEKL. The V end lost 4 bases, the J end lost 1 base, and 11 bases lay between the germline ends.

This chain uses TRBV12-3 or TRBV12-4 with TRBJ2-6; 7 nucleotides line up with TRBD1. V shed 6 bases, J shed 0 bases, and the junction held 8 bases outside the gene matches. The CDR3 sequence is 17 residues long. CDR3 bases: TGTGCCAGCAGGCGGACAGGCGAGATCTCTGGGGCCAACGTCCTGACTTTC. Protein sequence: CASRRTGEISGANVLTF.

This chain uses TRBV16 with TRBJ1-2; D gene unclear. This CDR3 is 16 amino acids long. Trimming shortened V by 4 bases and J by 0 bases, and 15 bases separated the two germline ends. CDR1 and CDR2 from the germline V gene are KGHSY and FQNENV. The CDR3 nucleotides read TGTGCCAGCAGCCTGATGTCGGGCGGGCCTAACTATGGCTACACCTTC. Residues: CASSLMSGGPNYGYTF.